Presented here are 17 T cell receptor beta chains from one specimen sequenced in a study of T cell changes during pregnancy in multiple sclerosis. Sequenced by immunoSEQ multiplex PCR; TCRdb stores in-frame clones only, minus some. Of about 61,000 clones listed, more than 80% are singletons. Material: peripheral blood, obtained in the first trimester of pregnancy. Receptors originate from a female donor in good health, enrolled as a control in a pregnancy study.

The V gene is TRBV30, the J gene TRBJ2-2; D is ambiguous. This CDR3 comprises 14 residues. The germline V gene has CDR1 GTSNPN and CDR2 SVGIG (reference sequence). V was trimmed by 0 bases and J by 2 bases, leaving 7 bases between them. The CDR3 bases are TGTGCCTGGAGTGTAAACAGAAACACCGGGGAGCTGTTTTTT. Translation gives CAWSVNRNTGELFF.

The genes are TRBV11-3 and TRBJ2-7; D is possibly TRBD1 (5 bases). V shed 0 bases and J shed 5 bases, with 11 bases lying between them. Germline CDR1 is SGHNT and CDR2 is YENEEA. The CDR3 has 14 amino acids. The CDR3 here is CASSLDRQGHEQYF. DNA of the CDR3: TGTGCCAGCAGCTTAGATAGGCAGGGCCACGAGCAGTACTTC.

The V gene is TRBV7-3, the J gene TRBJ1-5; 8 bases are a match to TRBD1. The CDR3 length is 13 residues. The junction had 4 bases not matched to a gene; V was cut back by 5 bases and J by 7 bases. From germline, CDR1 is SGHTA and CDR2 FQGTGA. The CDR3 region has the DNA TGTGCCAGCAGCCCACAGGGGGGACAGCCCCAGCATTTT. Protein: CASSPQGGQPQHF.

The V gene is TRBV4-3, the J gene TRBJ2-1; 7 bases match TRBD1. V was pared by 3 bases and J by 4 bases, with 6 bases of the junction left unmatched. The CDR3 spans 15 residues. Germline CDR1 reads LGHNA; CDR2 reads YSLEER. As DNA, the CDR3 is TGCGCCAGCAGCCAGACCGGGACAGTATACAATGAGCAGTTCTTC. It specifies CASSQTGTVYNEQFF.

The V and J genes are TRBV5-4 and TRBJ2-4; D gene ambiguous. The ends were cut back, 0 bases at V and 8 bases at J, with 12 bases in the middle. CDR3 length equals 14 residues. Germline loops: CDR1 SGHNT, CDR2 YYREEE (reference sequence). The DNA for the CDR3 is TGTGCCAGCAGCTTGGATATGCAATCGGACATTCAGTACTTC. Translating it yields CASSLDMQSDIQYF.

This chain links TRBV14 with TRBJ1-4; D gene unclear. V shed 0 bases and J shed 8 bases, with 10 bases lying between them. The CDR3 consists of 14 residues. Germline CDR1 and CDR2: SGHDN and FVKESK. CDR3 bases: TGTGCCAGCAGCCAAGAAATTATGAGAGAAAAACTGTTTTTT. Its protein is CASSQEIMREKLFF. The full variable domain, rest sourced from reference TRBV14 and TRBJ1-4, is EAGVTQFPSHSVIEKGQTVTLRCDPISGHDNLYWYRRVMGKEIKFLLHFVKESKQDESGMPNNRFLAERTGGTYSTLKVQPAELEDSGVYFCASSQEIMREKLFFGSGTQLSVL.

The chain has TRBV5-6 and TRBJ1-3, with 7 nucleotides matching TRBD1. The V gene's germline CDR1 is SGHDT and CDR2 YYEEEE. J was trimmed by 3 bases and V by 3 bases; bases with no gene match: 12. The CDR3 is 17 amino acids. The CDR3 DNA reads TGTGCCAGCAGCTCCTCCCGGGACAGTGGGTATGGAAACACCATATATTTT. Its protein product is CASSSSRDSGYGNTIYF. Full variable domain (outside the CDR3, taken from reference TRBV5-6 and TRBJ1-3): DAGVTQSPTHLIKTRGQQVTLRCSPKSGHDTVSWYQQALGQGPQFIFQYYEEEERQRGNFPDRFSGHQFPNYSSELNVNALLLGDSALYLCASSSSRDSGYGNTIYFGEGSWLTVV.

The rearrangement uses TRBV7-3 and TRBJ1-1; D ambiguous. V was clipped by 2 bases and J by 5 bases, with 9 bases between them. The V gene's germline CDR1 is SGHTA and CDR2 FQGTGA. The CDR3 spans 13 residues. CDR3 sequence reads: CASSLGLVTEAFF. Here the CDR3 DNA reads TGTGCCAGCAGCTTAGGACTCGTGACTGAAGCTTTCTTT.

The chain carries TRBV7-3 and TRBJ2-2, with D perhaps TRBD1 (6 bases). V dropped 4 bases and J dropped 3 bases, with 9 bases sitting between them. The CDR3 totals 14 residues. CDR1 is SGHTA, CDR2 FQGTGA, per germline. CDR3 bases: TGTGCCAGCAGCTCGGACAGTCACACCGGGGAGCTGTTTTTT. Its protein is CASSSDSHTGELFF.

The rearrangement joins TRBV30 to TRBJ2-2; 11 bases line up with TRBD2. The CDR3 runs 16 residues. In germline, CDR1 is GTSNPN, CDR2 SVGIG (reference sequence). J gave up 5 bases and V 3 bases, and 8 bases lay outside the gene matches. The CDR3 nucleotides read TGTGCCTGGAGCAGAATAGCGGGGGGGCTTACCGGGGAGCTGTTTTTT. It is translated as CAWSRIAGGLTGELFF.

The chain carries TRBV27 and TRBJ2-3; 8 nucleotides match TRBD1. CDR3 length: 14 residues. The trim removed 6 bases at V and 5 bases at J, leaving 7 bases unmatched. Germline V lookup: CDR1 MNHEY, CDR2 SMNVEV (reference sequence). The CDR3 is CASSPGQAQDTQYF. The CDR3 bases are TGTGCCAGCAGCCCGGGACAGGCTCAAGATACGCAGTATTTT.

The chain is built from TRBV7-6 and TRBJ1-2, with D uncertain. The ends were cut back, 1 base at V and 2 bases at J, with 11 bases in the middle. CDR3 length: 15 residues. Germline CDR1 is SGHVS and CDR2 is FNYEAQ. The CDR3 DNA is TGTGCCAGCAGCTTAGGGTCTCAGTTAAACTATGGCTACACCTTC. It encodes CASSLGSQLNYGYTF.

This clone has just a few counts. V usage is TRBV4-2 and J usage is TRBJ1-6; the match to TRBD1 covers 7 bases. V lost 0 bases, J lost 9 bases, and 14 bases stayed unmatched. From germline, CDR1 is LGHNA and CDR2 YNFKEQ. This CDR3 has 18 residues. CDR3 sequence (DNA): TGTGCCAGCAGCCAAGATATCCCTCGGACAGGTTGGGGTTCACCCCTCCACTTT. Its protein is CASSQDIPRTGWGSPLHF.

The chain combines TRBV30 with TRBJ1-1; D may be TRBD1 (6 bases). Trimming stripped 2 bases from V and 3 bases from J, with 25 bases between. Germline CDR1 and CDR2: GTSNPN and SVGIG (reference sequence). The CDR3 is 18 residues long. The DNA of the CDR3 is TGTGCCTGGAGTCCTGGTGGTTCTTACAGGGATTTTTACACTGAAGCTTTCTTT. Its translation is CAWSPGGSYRDFYTEAFF.

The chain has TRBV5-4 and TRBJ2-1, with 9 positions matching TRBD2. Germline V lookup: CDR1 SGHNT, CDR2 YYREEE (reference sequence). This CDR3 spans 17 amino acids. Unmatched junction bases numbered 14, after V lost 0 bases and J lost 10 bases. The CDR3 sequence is CASSLATWASGAGEQFF. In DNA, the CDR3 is TGTGCCAGCAGCTTGGCCACCTGGGCTAGCGGGGCGGGGGAGCAGTTCTTC.

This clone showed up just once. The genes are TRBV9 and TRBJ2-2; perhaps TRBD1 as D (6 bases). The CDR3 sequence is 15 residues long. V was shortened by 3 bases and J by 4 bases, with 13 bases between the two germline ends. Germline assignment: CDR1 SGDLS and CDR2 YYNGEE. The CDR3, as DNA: TGTGCCAGCAGCGCCTCAGGGGTTGCCACCGGGGAGCTGTTTTTT. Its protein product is CASSASGVATGELFF.

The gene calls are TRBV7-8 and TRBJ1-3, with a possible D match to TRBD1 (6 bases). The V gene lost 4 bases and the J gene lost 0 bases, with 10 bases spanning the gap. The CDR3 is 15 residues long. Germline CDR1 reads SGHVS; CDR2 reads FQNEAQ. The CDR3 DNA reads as TGTGCCAGCAGCTCTACAGGGTCCTCTGGAAACACCATATATTTT. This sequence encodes CASSSTGSSGNTIYF. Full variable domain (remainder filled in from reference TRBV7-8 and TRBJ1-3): GAGVSQSPRYKVAKRGQDVALRCDPISGHVSLFWYQQALGQGPEFLTYFQNEAQLDKSGLPSDRFFAERPEGSVSTLKIQRTQQEDSAVYLCASSSTGSSGNTIYFGEGSWLTVV.